A selection of T cell receptor beta chains follows, all from one sample in a study of post-analysis software for immune sequencing data. TCRdb re-derived calls from the PCR reads in MiXCR, one entry per CDR3 protein. Of 650,000 to 850,000 distinct CDR3 sequences in the sample, more than 45% are singletons; the top ten hold roughly 5.2%. Material: blood. These receptors originate from a girl aged 5-17 years with multiple sclerosis. Each CDR3 is given with its conserved first and last residue. The order of the fields is CDR3 DNA, CDR3 protein, J gene, D gene, clone size, V gene. D genes are given only for firm matches. Clone size is given for some rows only: seen once, a few or many times, or a class if the clone is expanded.

cdr3_nt: TGTGCCAGCAGTATGGGGGGCGCGGAGGGTCTGAACACTGAAGCTTTCTTT; cdr3_aa: CASSMGGAEGLNTEAFF; j_call: TRBJ1-1; d_call: .; clone_size: few; v_call: TRBV6-6
cdr3_nt: TGTGCCAGCAGTGCTGGGGTTGGAGAAGAGACCCAGTACTTC; cdr3_aa: CASSAGVGEETQYF; j_call: TRBJ2-5; d_call: .; clone_size: .; v_call: TRBV25-1
cdr3_nt: TGTGCCAGCAGCTCTACAGGGTTTCGTTCACCCCTCCACTTT; cdr3_aa: CASSSTGFRSPLHF; j_call: TRBJ1-6; d_call: .; clone_size: .; v_call: TRBV12-3/TRBV12-4
cdr3_nt: TGTGCCAGCAGGTTAGGGGGGGGCACTGAAGCTTTCTTT; cdr3_aa: CASRLGGGTEAFF; j_call: TRBJ1-1; d_call: .; clone_size: .; v_call: TRBV7-9
cdr3_nt: TGTGCCAGCAGCCAAGAAAGGGAGACCCAGTACTTC; cdr3_aa: CASSQERETQYF; j_call: TRBJ2-5; d_call: .; clone_size: .; v_call: TRBV3-1
cdr3_nt: TGTGCCAGCAGTGAGGAGGCGATGGGGTACCAAGAGACCCAGTACTTC; cdr3_aa: CASSEEAMGYQETQYF; j_call: TRBJ2-5; d_call: .; clone_size: .; v_call: TRBV25-1
cdr3_nt: TGCAGTGCTCGAGACCACGACGAGCCTGAGCGGTTCGCTGAAGCTTTCTTT; cdr3_aa: CSARDHDEPERFAEAFF; j_call: TRBJ1-1; d_call: .; clone_size: .; v_call: TRBV20-1
cdr3_nt: TGTGCCAGCAGCTTAGGGGGCCCCACCAATGAGCAGTTCTTC; cdr3_aa: CASSLGGPTNEQFF; j_call: TRBJ2-1; d_call: .; clone_size: .; v_call: TRBV7-3
cdr3_nt: TGTGCCAGCAGTTCCCTTGGGACAGATACGCAGTATTTT; cdr3_aa: CASSSLGTDTQYF; j_call: TRBJ2-3; d_call: .; clone_size: few; v_call: TRBV27
cdr3_nt: TGCGCCAGCAGCTTGGTTCGCGGGAGGGAGTTGGATACGCAGTATTTT; cdr3_aa: CASSLVRGRELDTQYF; j_call: TRBJ2-3; d_call: TRBD2; clone_size: few; v_call: TRBV5-1
cdr3_nt: TGTGCCAGCAGCCAAGATACACTGGGGCGACAAGAGACCCAGTACTTC; cdr3_aa: CASSQDTLGRQETQYF; j_call: TRBJ2-5; d_call: .; clone_size: .; v_call: TRBV3-1
cdr3_nt: TGTGCTAGTGAATCCCGCTTTGAAGCTTTCTTT; cdr3_aa: CASESRFEAFF; j_call: TRBJ1-1; d_call: .; clone_size: .; v_call: TRBV12-5
cdr3_nt: TGTGCCAGCAGTTTAGGGCCTACCGGAGGGGCAGATACGCAGTATTTT; cdr3_aa: CASSLGPTGGADTQYF; j_call: TRBJ2-3; d_call: .; clone_size: few; v_call: TRBV12-3/TRBV12-4
cdr3_nt: TGCAGCGCTGAGTTCAGCACAGATACGCAGTATTTT; cdr3_aa: CSAEFSTDTQYF; j_call: TRBJ2-3; d_call: .; clone_size: few; v_call: TRBV29-1
cdr3_nt: TGTGCCAGCTCAAACCCGCCTTTTGGCACAGATACGCAGTATTTT; cdr3_aa: CASSNPPFGTDTQYF; j_call: TRBJ2-3; d_call: .; clone_size: .; v_call: TRBV6-2/TRBV6-3
cdr3_nt: TGTGCCACCAGTGATTTGCGACTTTCAGCAGATACGCAGTATTTT; cdr3_aa: CATSDLRLSADTQYF; j_call: TRBJ2-3; d_call: .; clone_size: .; v_call: TRBV24-1
cdr3_nt: TGTGCCAGCACTGGGGCAAACCCCGCGCGCTACACCTTC; cdr3_aa: CASTGANPARYTF; j_call: TRBJ1-2; d_call: .; clone_size: few; v_call: TRBV6-1
cdr3_nt: TGTGCCAGCTTACCGGGACCTCGTAACGAGCAGTACTTC; cdr3_aa: CASLPGPRNEQYF; j_call: TRBJ2-7; d_call: .; clone_size: once; v_call: TRBV18
cdr3_nt: TGCGCCAGCAGCTCCCCGGCCCATTCTCAAGAGACCCAGTACTTC; cdr3_aa: CASSSPAHSQETQYF; j_call: TRBJ2-5; d_call: .; clone_size: .; v_call: TRBV5-1
cdr3_nt: TGCGCCAGCAGCCAAGATGCGACCTACAATGAGCAGTTCTTC; cdr3_aa: CASSQDATYNEQFF; j_call: TRBJ2-1; d_call: .; clone_size: few; v_call: TRBV4-1
cdr3_nt: TGTGCCAGCAGTTTCTGTCTAGCGGGAAATTGCGAGCAGTACTTC; cdr3_aa: CASSFCLAGNCEQYF; j_call: TRBJ2-7; d_call: TRBD2; clone_size: .; v_call: TRBV28
cdr3_nt: TGTGCCAGCAGTGTGGGGGCTGGAGGCTACACCTTC; cdr3_aa: CASSVGAGGYTF; j_call: TRBJ1-2; d_call: .; clone_size: .; v_call: TRBV6-5
cdr3_nt: TGTGCCCGCAGTGCGGACAGGGTGTACAATGAGCAGTTCTTC; cdr3_aa: CARSADRVYNEQFF; j_call: TRBJ2-1; d_call: TRBD1; clone_size: .; v_call: TRBV28
cdr3_nt: TGTGGTACCGGGCAAAGAGGTGGCACAGATACGCAGTATTTT; cdr3_aa: CGTGQRGGTDTQYF; j_call: TRBJ2-3; d_call: .; clone_size: few; v_call: TRBV6-5
cdr3_nt: TGTGCCAGCACCAGGAGCCTTTTAGGGGGCTCTGAAAAACTGTTTTTT; cdr3_aa: CASTRSLLGGSEKLFF; j_call: TRBJ1-4; d_call: TRBD1; clone_size: .; v_call: TRBV6-5
cdr3_nt: TGTGCCAGCAGCGTGGGGACTAGCGGGAGAGTGGGAGACATTCAGTACTTC; cdr3_aa: CASSVGTSGRVGDIQYF; j_call: TRBJ2-4; d_call: TRBD2; clone_size: many; v_call: TRBV5-4
cdr3_nt: TGTGCCACCAGTGATTTCCGCACTTTCAATGAGCAGTTCTTC; cdr3_aa: CATSDFRTFNEQFF; j_call: TRBJ2-1; d_call: .; clone_size: .; v_call: TRBV24-1
cdr3_nt: TGTGCCAGCAGCTCAGCTTCCCGGGCCCTCGAGCAGTACTTC; cdr3_aa: CASSSASRALEQYF; j_call: TRBJ2-7; d_call: .; clone_size: .; v_call: TRBV5-6
cdr3_nt: TGCGCCAGCAGGGCACTAGCGGGACCAAACGCCTACAATGAGCAGTTCTTC; cdr3_aa: CASRALAGPNAYNEQFF; j_call: TRBJ2-1; d_call: TRBD2; clone_size: few; v_call: TRBV10-2
cdr3_nt: TGTGCCAGCAGCTTAGATGTGGCCCCAACTAGTTACAATGAGCAGTTCTTC; cdr3_aa: CASSLDVAPTSYNEQFF; j_call: TRBJ2-1; d_call: .; clone_size: .; v_call: TRBV11-2
cdr3_nt: TGCAGCGTTGGGGACAGTCTTTATGGCTACACCTTC; cdr3_aa: CSVGDSLYGYTF; j_call: TRBJ1-2; d_call: TRBD1; clone_size: .; v_call: TRBV29-1
cdr3_nt: TGTGCCAGCAGCTATAGCGGGGACACAGATACGCAGTATTTT; cdr3_aa: CASSYSGDTDTQYF; j_call: TRBJ2-3; d_call: TRBD2; clone_size: .; v_call: TRBV13
cdr3_nt: TGTGCCAGCAGCTTAGCCCCGACTGTCAACTATGGCTACACCTTC; cdr3_aa: CASSLAPTVNYGYTF; j_call: TRBJ1-2; d_call: .; clone_size: .; v_call: TRBV7-8
cdr3_nt: TGTGCCAGCAGCAACAGGCGTGCCGGGGAGCTGTTTTTT; cdr3_aa: CASSNRRAGELFF; j_call: TRBJ2-2; d_call: .; clone_size: .; v_call: TRBV27
cdr3_nt: TGCGCCAGCAGCCAAGAGGACCGGGACAGGAACTATGGCTACACCTTC; cdr3_aa: CASSQEDRDRNYGYTF; j_call: TRBJ1-2; d_call: TRBD1; clone_size: .; v_call: TRBV4-3
cdr3_nt: TGTGCCAGCAGCCATGACAGCTTTAACTATGGCTACACCTTC; cdr3_aa: CASSHDSFNYGYTF; j_call: TRBJ1-2; d_call: .; clone_size: .; v_call: TRBV9
cdr3_nt: TGTGCCAGCAGTTACTTGGGACAGGGCTACGAGCAGTACTTC; cdr3_aa: CASSYLGQGYEQYF; j_call: TRBJ2-7; d_call: TRBD1; clone_size: few; v_call: TRBV6-2/TRBV6-3
cdr3_nt: TGCAGTGCCTGGACTAGCGGGAAGGCTAGCTCCTACGAGCAGTACTTC; cdr3_aa: CSAWTSGKASSYEQYF; j_call: TRBJ2-7; d_call: TRBD2; clone_size: .; v_call: TRBV20-1